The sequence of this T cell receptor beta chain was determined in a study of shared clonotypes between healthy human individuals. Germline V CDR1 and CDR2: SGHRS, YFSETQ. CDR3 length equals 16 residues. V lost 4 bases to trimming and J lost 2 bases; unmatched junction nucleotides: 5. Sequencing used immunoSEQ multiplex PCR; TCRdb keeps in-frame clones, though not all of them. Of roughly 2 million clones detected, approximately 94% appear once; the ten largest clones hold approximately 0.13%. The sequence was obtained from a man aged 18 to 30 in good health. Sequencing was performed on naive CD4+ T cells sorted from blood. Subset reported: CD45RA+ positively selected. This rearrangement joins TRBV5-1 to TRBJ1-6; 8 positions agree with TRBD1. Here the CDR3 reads CASSGQGSPYNSPLHF. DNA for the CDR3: TGCGCCAGCAGCGGACAGGGTTCCCCCTATAATTCACCCCTCCACTTT.